The 32 T cell receptor beta chains in this list originate from one sample, sequenced in a study of T cells after somatic rescue of genetic block (dated by TCRdb to 2018 to 2020). Library generation was performed with the immunoSEQ multiplex PCR assay. The source is immuneACCESS, and TCRdb retained only in-frame sequences with V and J called. Part of the clones is not carried over; for the studies checked, unresolved V genes explain less than half of this, and the remainder is unexplained. This sample has roughly 92,000 clones in its table, and around 89% of those were observed once. The top ten constitute around 1.5% of the sample. Sequenced: peripheral blood mononuclear cells (PBMCs). The receptors here all came from a woman between 18 and 29 years old.

Only a few counts were recorded for this clone. CDR3 coding DNA: TGCGCCAGCAGCCTGGACAAGGGGAGCTATGGCTACACCTTC. Amino acids: CASSLDKGSYGYTF. The genes are TRBV10-2 and TRBJ1-2, with a weak D call TRBD1 (5 bases). Germline V gives CDR1 WSHSY, CDR2 SAAADI. V lost 6 bases, J lost 4 bases, and 15 bases lay in between. CDR3 length: 14 amino acids.

The chain recombines TRBV5-1 with TRBJ2-1; 8 bases agree with TRBD2. The CDR3 has 15 amino acids. CDR1 and CDR2 (germline): SGHRS, YFSETQ. Trimming took 0 bases from V and 3 from J; bases not matched to a gene: 2. The CDR3 sequence is CASSLGGLGYNEQFF. DNA of the CDR3: TGCGCCAGCAGCTTGGGGGGACTAGGCTACAATGAGCAGTTCTTC.

DNA for the CDR3: TGTGCCAGCAGTTACTCAGTAACCCGGCGGACCCAGTACTTC. The encoded protein is CASSYSVTRRTQYF. The chain joins TRBV6-5 to TRBJ2-5, with D uncertain. In germline, CDR1 is MNHEY, CDR2 SVGAGI. Trimming left V 0 bases short and J 7 bases short, with 12 bases between. The CDR3 is made up of 14 amino acids.

Here the CDR3 reads CAWSVWGTLMNTEAFF. CDR3 nucleotide sequence: TGTGCCTGGAGTGTGTGGGGGACTCTCATGAACACTGAAGCTTTCTTT. The chain carries TRBV30 and TRBJ1-1; weak D call: TRBD1 (5 bases). The CDR3 is 16 amino acids. The germline V and J ends were trimmed by 0 bases and 0 bases, with 14 bases remaining between them. The germline CDR1 and CDR2 sequences are GTSNPN and SVGIG (reference sequence).

The rearrangement links TRBV9 to TRBJ2-1, with 11 bases identical to TRBD1. The CDR3 is 15 residues long. J gave up 9 bases and V 0 bases, and 5 bases lay outside the gene matches. The V gene's germline CDR1 is SGDLS and CDR2 YYNGEE. The CDR3 DNA is TGTGCCAGCAGCGTAGAGGGACAGGGGGTGCGTGAGCAGTTCTTC. Protein sequence: CASSVEGQGVREQFF. The full variable domain, in which reference TRBV9 and TRBJ2-1 provide the parts outside the CDR3, is DSGVTQTPKHLITATGQRVTLRCSPRSGDLSVYWYQQSLDQGLQFLIQYYNGEERAKGNILERFSAQQFPDLHSELNLSSLELGDSALYFCASSVEGQGVREQFFGPGTRLTVL.

The chain recombines TRBV27 with TRBJ1-2; TRBD1 is a possible D gene (6 bases). The CDR3 has 14 residues. The germline V and J ends were trimmed by 4 bases and 6 bases, with 15 bases remaining between them. In germline, CDR1 is MNHEY, CDR2 SMNVEV (reference sequence). CDR3 coding DNA: TGTGCCAGCAGTTCACAGGGAGTAGGGGATGGCTACACCTTC. Protein sequence: CASSSQGVGDGYTF.

The V call is TRBV7-8, the J call TRBJ2-2; 8 bases align to TRBD2. Germline CDR1 SGHVS, CDR2 FQNEAQ. V lost 5 bases and J lost 0; bases outside the gene matches: 8. The CDR3 loop spans 17 amino acids. CDR3 residues: CASSRTRSGTNTGELFF. In DNA, the CDR3 is TGTGCCAGCAGCCGCACCCGTAGCGGGACGAACACCGGGGAGCTGTTTTTT. The full variable domain, in which reference TRBV7-8 and TRBJ2-2 provide the parts outside the CDR3, is GAGVSQSPRYKVAKRGQDVALRCDPISGHVSLFWYQQALGQGPEFLTYFQNEAQLDKSGLPSDRFFAERPEGSVSTLKIQRTQQEDSAVYLCASSRTRSGTNTGELFFGEGSRLTVL.

The chain carries TRBV7-6 and TRBJ2-7; D is possibly TRBD2 (6 bases). CDR3 size: 12 residues. Germline assignment: CDR1 SGHVS and CDR2 FNYEAQ. Trimming removed 5 bases at V and 6 bases at J, with 11 bases between. The CDR3 nucleotides read TGTGCCAGCAGCCACGGGACTGTCGAGCAGTACTTC. Encoded protein: CASSHGTVEQYF.

The chain couples TRBV2 to TRBJ2-2, with D perhaps matching TRBD1 or TRBD2 (5 bases each). V lost 6 bases, J lost 7 bases, and 21 bases lay in between. There are 16 residues in the CDR3. Germline V gives CDR1 SNHLY, CDR2 FYNNEI. The CDR3 region is CASSVHGAKSVGELFF. The CDR3 DNA is TGTGCCAGCAGCGTACACGGGGCTAAATCCGTCGGGGAGCTGTTTTTT.

This rearrangement joins TRBV28 to TRBJ1-2; D possibly corresponds to TRBD1 (6 bases). V lost 5 bases, J lost 8 bases, and 12 bases lay in between. The CDR3 contains 12 residues. Germline V gives CDR1 MDHEN, CDR2 SYDVKM. CDR3 in DNA: TGTGCCAGCAGTGGGGGGGGCAGAGGCTACACCTTC. Its translation is CASSGGGRGYTF.

V and J are TRBV10-3 and TRBJ2-7; D not certain. CDR1 ENHRY and CDR2 SYGVKD come from the germline V gene. CDR3 size: 14 residues. Between the trimmed V and J ends, which lost 5 bases and 5 bases, there was a span of 16 bases. Here the CDR3 DNA reads TGTGCCATCAGTTCGGACGGCCTAGGCGACGAGCAGTACTTC. This translates into CAISSDGLGDEQYF.

This chain uses TRBV11-2 with TRBJ2-7; 8 bases line up with TRBD2. The CDR3 is 18 amino acids. V lost 5 bases, J lost 6 bases, and 21 bases stayed unmatched. CDR1 SGHAT and CDR2 FQNNGV come from the germline V gene. This chain's CDR3 is CASSPHRQRENPRTEQYF. The CDR3 coding sequence is TGTGCCAGCAGCCCCCACCGGCAGCGGGAGAACCCTAGAACCGAGCAGTACTTC.

The chain employs TRBV5-1 and TRBJ2-3, with 13 bases aligning to TRBD2. The CDR3 has 15 amino acids. V shed 4 bases and J 4 bases; nucleotides not matched to a gene: 3. Germline-derived CDR1 and CDR2 are SGHRS and YFSETQ. Here the CDR3 reads CASSPGLAGADTQYF. The CDR3 DNA follows: TGCGCCAGCAGCCCCGGACTAGCGGGAGCAGATACGCAGTATTTT.

V gene TRBV4-3 combines with J gene TRBJ1-5; maybe TRBD1 (6 bases). CDR3 length equals 16 residues. The germline gives CDR1 LGHNA, CDR2 YSLEER. The V and J ends lost 0 bases and 2 bases respectively, with 11 bases between them. CDR3: CASSQELGAGNQPQHF. CDR3 DNA sequence: TGCGCCAGCAGCCAAGAGTTGGGGGCGGGCAATCAGCCCCAGCATTTT.

This CDR3 is CASSSPGQTYEQYF. CDR3 DNA: TGCGCCAGCAGCTCCCCGGGACAGACCTACGAGCAGTACTTC. The J gene is TRBJ2-7, the V gene TRBV5-1; 7 nucleotides match TRBD1. Losses at the gene ends were 3 bases for V and 2 bases for J; bases not matched to a gene: 5. Germline-derived CDR1 and CDR2 are SGHRS and YFSETQ. This CDR3 region has 14 residues.

This rearrangement joins TRBV5-1 to TRBJ2-1, with 11 bases lining up with TRBD1. This CDR3 spans 15 amino acids. The V gene's germline CDR1 is SGHRS and CDR2 YFSETQ. The V segment lost 0 bases and the J segment 7 bases; nucleotides outside the gene matches: 3. The CDR3 sequence: CASSLGGQGANEQFF. In nucleotides, the CDR3 is TGCGCCAGCAGCTTGGGAGGACAGGGGGCTAATGAGCAGTTCTTC.

V is TRBV6-6 and J is TRBJ2-1, with 10 bases matching TRBD1. V gave up 4 bases and J gave up 10 bases; unmatched junction bases: 10. This CDR3 region has 15 residues. The germline V gene encodes CDR1 MNHNY and CDR2 SVGAGI (reference sequence). The CDR3 DNA sequence: TGTGCCAGCAGTTCGGGACAGGGGTTGACTCGGGAGCAGTTCTTC. It encodes CASSSGQGLTREQFF.

V and J are TRBV4-1 and TRBJ2-2; a possible D gene is TRBD2 (5 bases). V was cut by 1 base and J by 1 base, with 13 bases left in between. The CDR3 covers 17 residues. Looked up from germline, CDR1 is MGHRA and CDR2 is YSYEKL. The DNA of the CDR3 is TGCGCCAGCAGCCAAGCGTATACAGCGGAGAACACCGGGGAGCTGTTTTTT. It yields the protein CASSQAYTAENTGELFF.

This rearrangement joins TRBV5-1 to TRBJ2-5; D possibly corresponds to TRBD1 (6 bases). Deletions cut 4 bases from V and 5 bases from J, with 12 bases between. The CDR3 length is 13 residues. CDR1 is SGHRS, CDR2 YFSETQ, per germline. This CDR3 reads CASSIQGGETQYF. The CDR3 coding sequence is TGCGCCAGCAGCATACAGGGTGGGGAGACCCAGTACTTC.

The chain uses TRBV7-9 and TRBJ2-7, with D hard to call. V was clipped by 4 bases and J by 8 bases, with 18 bases between them. Per germline, CDR1 SEHNR and CDR2 FQNEAQ (reference sequence). The CDR3 totals 14 residues. CDR3 coding DNA: TGTGCCAGCAGCTGGACGGACCGGGTGGGGAAGCAGTACTTC. The encoded protein is CASSWTDRVGKQYF.

This clone was picked up one time. The chain couples TRBV7-9 to TRBJ1-5; D is uncertain. The V and J ends lost 3 bases and 7 bases respectively, with 10 bases between them. CDR1 is SEHNR, CDR2 FQNEAQ, per germline (reference sequence). The CDR3 loop spans 13 amino acids. This chain's CDR3 is CASSLQLGQPQHF. CDR3 DNA sequence: TGTGCCAGCAGCTTGCAGCTCGGCCAGCCCCAGCATTTT.

The J gene is TRBJ2-7, the V gene TRBV6-5; 7 bases agree with TRBD2. Germline CDR1 and CDR2: MNHEY and SVGAGI. The CDR3 loop spans 16 amino acids. The junction had 12 bases not matched to a gene; V was cut back by 4 bases and J by 3 bases. This CDR3 reads CASSFPGRSGGYEQYF. CDR3 nucleotide sequence: TGTGCCAGCAGTTTCCCCGGGAGATCGGGGGGCTACGAGCAGTACTTC.

This clone is a singleton in its sample. The genes are TRBV5-6 and TRBJ2-1; the D gene is possibly TRBD2 (5 bases). The CDR3 has 16 amino acids. Germline CDR1 is SGHDT and CDR2 is YYEEEE. Trimming took off 3 bases at V and 4 bases at J, with 17 bases between the two ends. In nucleotides, the CDR3 is TGTGCCAGCAGCTCAATAGCGAGTCACATGTACAATGAGCAGTTCTTC. The encoded protein is CASSSIASHMYNEQFF. Together with reference TRBV5-6 and TRBJ2-1, the CDR3 gives the full variable domain: DAGVTQSPTHLIKTRGQQVTLRCSPKSGHDTVSWYQQALGQGPQFIFQYYEEEERQRGNFPDRFSGHQFPNYSSELNVNALLLGDSALYLCASSSIASHMYNEQFFGPGTRLTVL.

This clone was detected only once. The J gene is TRBJ2-3, the V gene TRBV5-5; 12 bases line up with TRBD2. This CDR3 is 17 amino acids long. V shed 1 base and J 5 bases; nucleotides not matched to a gene: 8. CDR1 SGHKS and CDR2 YYEKEE come from the germline V gene (reference sequence). This CDR3 reads CASSLPRLAGEGDTQYF. The DNA for the CDR3 is TGTGCCAGCAGCTTGCCGCGACTAGCGGGAGAAGGAGATACGCAGTATTTT.

The chain links TRBV6-6 to TRBJ1-2, with D possibly being TRBD1 (6 bases). CDR1 and CDR2 from the germline V gene are MNHNY and SVGAGI (reference sequence). The CDR3 runs to 14 residues. V lost 7 bases to trimming and J lost 5 bases, with 17 bases between them. The CDR3 nucleotides read TGTGCCAGCACCCCAAGGGGGAGAGAGTATGGCTACACCTTC. This encodes CASTPRGREYGYTF.

The DNA of the CDR3 is TGTGCCAGCAGTGTGGACGGACAGAACACTGAAGCTTTCTTT. It specifies CASSVDGQNTEAFF. The rearrangement uses TRBV6-4 and TRBJ1-1, with D perhaps matching TRBD1 (5 bases). The V end lost 4 bases, the J end lost 1 base, and 10 bases lay between the germline ends. This CDR3 is built from 14 residues. Germline CDR1 reads MRHNA; CDR2 reads SNTAGT.

The V call is TRBV5-1, the J call TRBJ2-7, with TRBD2 matching over 13 bases. J lost 3 bases, V lost 1 base, and 4 bases had no gene match. CDR3 length: 16 residues. CDR1 is SGHRS and CDR2 is YFSETQ in the germline V gene. The CDR3 DNA reads TGCGCCAGCAGCTTGCAACTAGCGGGAGGGTTCTACGAGCAGTACTTC. As protein: CASSLQLAGGFYEQYF.

The CDR3, as DNA: TGCGCCAGCAGCCAAGATCCCCAAGAGACCCAGTACTTC. Protein product: CASSQDPQETQYF. The chain is built from TRBV4-1 and TRBJ2-5; D gene unclear. V dropped 0 bases and J dropped 1 base, with 3 bases sitting between them. This CDR3 has 13 amino acids. CDR1 and CDR2 (germline): MGHRA, YSYEKL.

The J gene is TRBJ1-3, the V gene TRBV27; no clear D gene. Germline V gives CDR1 MNHEY, CDR2 SMNVEV (reference sequence). The CDR3 spans 11 residues. Trimming stripped 4 bases from V and 2 bases from J, with 0 bases between. The CDR3 DNA follows: TGTGCCAGCAGTTCTGGAAACACCATATATTTT. It is translated as CASSSGNTIYF.

The chain joins TRBV4-3 to TRBJ1-1; possibly TRBD1 for D (6 bases). The germline V gene encodes CDR1 LGHNA and CDR2 YSLEER. V was clipped by 0 bases and J by 1 base, with 9 bases between them. There are 15 residues in the CDR3. The CDR3 sequence is CASSQDLGGNTEAFF. In DNA form, the CDR3 reads TGCGCCAGCAGCCAAGATCTAGGGGGGAACACTGAAGCTTTCTTT.

The J gene is TRBJ2-1, the V gene TRBV2; no firm D call. Germline-derived CDR1 and CDR2 are SNHLY and FYNNEI. Trimming removed 10 bases at V and 4 bases at J, with 11 bases between. This CDR3 has 12 residues. The CDR3 loop reads CAIEVRYNEQFF. DNA for the CDR3: TGTGCCATAGAGGTGCGGTACAATGAGCAGTTCTTC.

This clone showed up just once. This chain uses TRBV5-4 with TRBJ2-2, with TRBD2 matching 14 bases. The germline CDR1 and CDR2 sequences are SGHNT and YYREEE (reference sequence). The ends lost 3 bases at V and 6 bases at J; junction bases unmatched: 4. This CDR3 has 16 amino acids. The CDR3 bases are TGTGCCAGCAGCTGGGGGACTAGCGGGAGTGCCGGGGAGCTGTTTTTT. Protein sequence: CASSWGTSGSAGELFF.